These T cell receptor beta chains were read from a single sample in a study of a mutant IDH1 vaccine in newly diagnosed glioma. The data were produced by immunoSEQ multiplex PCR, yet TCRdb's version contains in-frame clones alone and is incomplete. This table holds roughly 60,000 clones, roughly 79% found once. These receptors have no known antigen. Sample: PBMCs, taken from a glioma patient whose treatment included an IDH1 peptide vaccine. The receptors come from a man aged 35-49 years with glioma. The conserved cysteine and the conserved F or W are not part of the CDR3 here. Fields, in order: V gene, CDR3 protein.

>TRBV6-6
ASSYLRQGYYEQY
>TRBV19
ASSKASGRRGANVLT
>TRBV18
ASSQIRDSDYEQY
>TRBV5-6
ASSPGPSRPRSYYEQY
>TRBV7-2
ASSFSSGTSTDTQY
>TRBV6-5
ASSTGQPYEQY
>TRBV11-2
ASSHRVRGGGTDTQY
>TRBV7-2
ASSSFREDTEAF
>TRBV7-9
ASSPSTRDSYEQY
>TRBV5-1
ASSSTGGRTEAF
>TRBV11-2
ASSGGTGAYSYEQY
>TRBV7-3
ASSDSRGEQF
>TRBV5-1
ASSLTPGQGDQPQH
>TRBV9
ASSGVAGKYNEQF
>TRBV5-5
ASSSIAGGPTDTQY
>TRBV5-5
ASSSESELF
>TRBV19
ASSDGGGSNSYNEQF
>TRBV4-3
AGSQGQNRDEQY
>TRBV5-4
ASGLNRGRVSYEQY
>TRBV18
ASSPKQGGTEAF
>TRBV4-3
ASSQWTSRTDTQY
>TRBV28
ASSRKGYT
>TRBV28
ASSTGTGVAQQY
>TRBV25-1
ASSDPEWGNYGYT
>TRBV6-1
ASSDGTGEVGYGYT
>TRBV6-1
ASSEGGTSNNYGYT
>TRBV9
ASSVWGGFNYGYT
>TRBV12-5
ASGLGGTVEAF
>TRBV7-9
ASSLGLAGENEQF
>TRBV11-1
ASSQSGRESTEAF
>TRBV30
AWSGKEAF
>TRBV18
ASSSPGGRHQPQH
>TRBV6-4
ASSDREGYGYT
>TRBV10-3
AARDNYEQY
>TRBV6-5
ASGRDTEKLF
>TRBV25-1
ASSGPGRGETQY
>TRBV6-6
ASSHPTSAEQF
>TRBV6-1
ASTYRDTNTEAF
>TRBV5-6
ASSLLGQPYYEQY
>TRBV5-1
ASSLEGGLIHEQY
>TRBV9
ASSVDPSRTYEQY
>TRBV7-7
ASSFTAGGEQF
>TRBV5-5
ASRGGGNYGYT
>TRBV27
ASSLGLRSYEQY
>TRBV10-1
ASSGTSGSESADTQY
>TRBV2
ASNREVAGGWVEQF
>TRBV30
ASTGAYSGNTIY
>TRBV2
ASGETSGGAATQY
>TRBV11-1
ASSSRTGDNEQF
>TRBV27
ASSSALAGHRTGELF
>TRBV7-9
ASTPLQGGVKGTEAF
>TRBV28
ASSWPGQAYNEQF
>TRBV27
ASSFQMTSGVQKETQY
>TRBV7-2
ASSVVPGGGYT